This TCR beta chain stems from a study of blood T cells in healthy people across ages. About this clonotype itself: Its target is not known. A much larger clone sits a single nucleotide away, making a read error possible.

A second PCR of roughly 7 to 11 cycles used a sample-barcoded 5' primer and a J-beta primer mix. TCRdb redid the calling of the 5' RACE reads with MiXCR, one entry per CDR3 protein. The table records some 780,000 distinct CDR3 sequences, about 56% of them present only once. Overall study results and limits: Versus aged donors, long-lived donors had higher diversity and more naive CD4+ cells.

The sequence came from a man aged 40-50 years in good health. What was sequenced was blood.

For the CDR3, the DNA is TGTGCCAGGACTCGGGACTTATCCGGCTGCACCTTC. Its translation: CARTRDLSGCTF. The genes are TRBV2 and TRBJ1-2, with D maybe TRBD1 (5 bases). Germline V gene data show CDR1 as SNHLY and CDR2 as FYNNEI. The CDR3 spans 12 residues.